This section outlines one T cell receptor (beta chain) sequence together with its context. This clone was seen just once. Its antigen specificity is not known. No per-base quality is available; no much larger clone lies one base away. The cohort consisted of approximately 690 healthy bone marrow donors. At the time of sampling, every cohort member was nominally healthy, though immune exposures that went unrecorded were likely present. The donor was CMV seropositive and was included in the group of 250 to 350 seropositive cohort members. A peripheral blood sample was provided by each donor, and peripheral blood mononuclear cells were used for TCR beta sequencing. The Qiagen DNeasy Blood Extraction Kit was used to extract genomic DNA from the blood cell samples. Library prep was done by the immunoSEQ multiplex PCR assay. For the multiplex PCR, a mixture combining 60 forward primers for TCR Vbeta segments and 13 reverse primers for TCR Jbeta segments was used. The CDR3 region of rearranged TCR beta genes was amplified from genomic DNA with a multiplex PCR assay. The Illumina HiSeq System was used to sequence the amplified TCR beta libraries as 87-base-pair reads. In the source study's methods: A later analysis tallied 80 million to 95 million unique TCR beta chains across the 666 repertoires, and around 12 million of those chains were shared by two or more donors. To remove PCR and sequencing errors, raw reads were error-corrected and collapsed into unique sequences using a nearest-neighbor algorithm that merged closely related sequences. Alignment of CDR3 sequences to IMGT reference sequences was used to assign V, D and J gene segments. For a sequence to be retained, at least a six-nucleotide match to both a V gene segment and a J gene segment was required. A rearrangement was called productive if the CDR3 had no stop codons and remained in frame with V and J, and every other rearrangement was called non-productive. Following IMGT convention, CDR3 was defined as the stretch from the second conserved V-encoded cysteine to the conserved J-encoded phenylalanine. In an earlier analysis of 550 to 650 of the donors, sequences lacking an unambiguous match to a single V gene segment were excluded. An earlier analysis of several hundred of the donors called V segments functional above 56.7% productive rearrangements and segregating when the between-donor standard deviation exceeded 5%. A statistical classification framework was developed to diagnose cytomegalovirus status using the catalog of TCR beta chain sequences. In a later analysis, TCR nucleotide sequences were compared against IMGT/GENE-DB human TR gene sequences so that V and J genes could be assigned. A later analysis assigned CDR3 sequences and most-parsimonious VDJ recombination scenarios with the TCRdist pipeline. In a later analysis, every TCR beta chain was defined by the combination of its CDR3 amino acid sequence and its V-gene family, and reads without a unique V-gene family were dropped. As a way to deal with suspected cross-contamination and a sequencing artifact, a later analysis dropped roughly 620 nucleotide sequences that were highly shared and had low generation probability. In a later analysis, a clonal expansion index for each public chain was calculated from normalized within-repertoire ranks of inferred template counts. Generation probabilities in a later analysis came from a VDJ recombination model fitted to out-of-frame rearrangements, and those results were checked against IGoR. A later analysis scored TCR-TCR, TCR-HLA and TCR-CMV co-occurrence with hypergeometric tests, applying a repertoire-size bias correction to TCR pairs. To estimate false discovery rates, a later analysis permuted the HLA or CMV assignments 20 times. A later analysis grouped co-occurring TCRs with DBSCAN, adding TCRdist sequence similarity when clustering within HLA-allele-positive subsets. Repertoires with fewer than 30,000 or more than 120,000 public chains were left out of co-occurrence clustering, as were four to six repertoires with anomalous nucleotide sharing. This immuneACCESS table, as held by TCRdb, lists in-frame sequences with V and J called but not all clones. Of the missing ones, under half trace to an unresolved V gene in checked studies; the others have no known cause. V and J calls and clone size are given by that table; D and trimming were obtained from the DNA. The sample records 180,000 or so clones, 75% to 85% of which are singletons. 4.9% of the sample goes to the ten largest clones.

This sample was taken from a study of cytomegalovirus exposure and HLA in healthy donors (dated 2017 in TCRdb). Study-level background: An earlier analysis of more than 550 of the donors reported 250 to 300 Gb of sequence data and 117 million unique TCR beta sequences obtained from about 179 million T cells. In a later analysis, previously published TCR beta repertoires from hundreds of donors were re-analyzed and high-resolution HLA genotyping was added so that TCR occurrence patterns could be studied. All discovery cohort repertoires had been generated on a single sequencing platform. HLA typing included class I and class II loci at four-digit resolution. Among a few hundred genotyped donors of the cohort, an average of about 240,000 unique TCR beta nucleotide sequences were sequenced per donor, around 20% of them non-productive. The study used immunosequencing to profile the T cell repertoires of under 700 subjects and linked those repertoires to cytomegalovirus serostatus. A separate validation cohort of 100 to 150 different subjects was used in addition to the approximately 700-subject first cohort. Donor age, sex, ethnicity and CMV serostatus were compiled alongside the repertoire data. An earlier analysis of approximately 580 of the donors used high-throughput TCR beta sequencing to judge whether each TCR beta V gene segment behaved as functional or pseudogenic. Rather than using new phenotypic data, the later analysis identified candidate immune exposures from TCR beta sequences and from how often those sequences occurred across donors. Of the 300 to 450 genotyped donors, roughly 80% were placed in the genetic ancestry cluster associated with self-reported Caucasian donors. An early release covering just under 650 HLA-typed donors comprised approximately 300 gigabases of sequencing data and about 90 million unique TCR sequences. To predict cytomegalovirus infection status, the study combined high-throughput TCR immunosequencing, statistical association of individual TCRs with disease status, and machine learning. Typing coverage varied by locus: roughly 620-640 donors for A, B, C, DRB1 and DQB1; 500 to 550 for DQA1; about 590 for DPA1; roughly 450 for DPB1. A handful of DR-DQ haplotypes were handled as single units for association and clustering because linkage in the cohort was strong. In a later genetic analysis, genome-wide SNP genotypes for about 65% of the roughly 700 donors were used, and that subset was treated as a discovery cohort. The aim of the study was to test whether cataloging public T cell receptors could identify signatures of past pathogen exposure.

Broad study findings and their caveats: Immune exposure information for the cohort was limited to CMV serostatus. In an earlier analysis of around 600 of the donors, most TCR beta V segments appeared in productive rearrangements about 87% or about 30% of the time, broadly matching IMGT annotations. According to a later analysis, TCR association rates differed among HLA loci, with DRB1 alleles showing the most associated TCRs and HLA-C alleles showing the fewest. Roughly uniform sequencing depth across donors was assumed in presence/absence analyses, although this assumption may not hold. V-gene and J-gene trimming of TCR beta chains was associated with a missense DCLRE1C variant in a later genetic analysis, and the association was replicated in an independent cohort. According to a later genetic analysis, donors in an Asian-associated ancestry cluster had fewer N-insertions in productive TCRs than the roughly 660-donor mean. A few of the identified cytomegalovirus-associated TCR beta chains were confirmed in vitro to be specific for cytomegalovirus antigens. Strong co-occurrence of HLA alleles, especially DR and DQ, made assigning TCR associations to individual alleles difficult. In a later analysis, around 17,000 TCR beta sequences were associated with specific HLA alleles at a false discovery rate of 0.05. The cohort was sequenced for TCR beta chains only, and without alpha or paired-chain data the features that could be detected were limited. A total of 150 or so TCR beta chains were listed by the study as associated with cytomegalovirus. A group of highly shared sequence variants was considered likely to be a technical artifact of the sequencing pipeline. In both the original and validation cohorts, the classifier was reported to diagnose cytomegalovirus status with high specificity and sensitivity. The authors suggested that the approach could potentially be extended to other disease states and immunological phenotypes. In a later analysis, HLA-associated TCR beta chains were found to be more clonally expanded and to have lower generation probabilities than equally common non-associated chains. HLA typing was unavailable for some donors at each locus, so association tests used only the typed subset. Most CMV-associated TCR beta chains appeared to be HLA-restricted in a later analysis, and the HLA associations seemed to be driven largely by CMV exposure. Correlated functional status among segregating V segments might be attributable to linkage disequilibrium, but an unknown experimental factor could not be ruled out. A further reported finding was that TCR beta sequences accurately predicted the HLA-A and HLA-B alleles for most subjects in the first cohort. While some public TCRs were present in many individuals, most TCR sequences turned up only very rarely across donors. A later analysis reported that several top co-occurrence clusters appeared linked to parvovirus B19, influenza, CMV and Epstein-Barr virus. Because counts were too low, roughly 18 rarely observed V segments, including chromosome 9 orphons, were left out of the earlier analysis of some 640 of the donors.

Input material: PBMCs. The clonotype originates from a woman aged 18-29 years in good health and CMV-seropositive.

The nucleotide sequence is given as TGTGCCAGCAGCCAACCGGGACAGGTCGGCTACACCTTC. Translated, it gives CASSQPGQVGYTF. Recombination linked TRBV4-2 to TRBJ1-2; the central 8 bases match TRBD1. The CDR3 runs 13 amino acids, cysteine and phenylalanine included. Only the CDR3 part of the read is kept: 39 bases, read in frame from the first base. V ends up 2 bases short and J 8 bases short, with an unmatched junction base count of 4. Reading the germline V gene gives CDR1 LGHNA and CDR2 YNFKEQ.